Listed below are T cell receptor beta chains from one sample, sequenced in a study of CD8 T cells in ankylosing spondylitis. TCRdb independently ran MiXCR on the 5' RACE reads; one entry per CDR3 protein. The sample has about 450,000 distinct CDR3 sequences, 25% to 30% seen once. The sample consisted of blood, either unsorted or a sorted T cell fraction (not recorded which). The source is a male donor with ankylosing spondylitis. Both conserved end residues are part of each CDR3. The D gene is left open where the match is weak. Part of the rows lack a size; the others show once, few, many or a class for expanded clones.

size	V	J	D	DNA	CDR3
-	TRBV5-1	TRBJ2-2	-	TGCGCCAGCAGAACCGGGACATTGAACACCGGGGAGCTGTTTTTT	CASRTGTLNTGELFF
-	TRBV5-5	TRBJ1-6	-	TGTGCCAGCAGCTTAGTCTCCGACAATTCACCCCTCCACTTT	CASSLVSDNSPLHF
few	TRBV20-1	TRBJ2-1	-	TGCAGTGCTAGACGGTACAATGAGCAGTTCTTC	CSARRYNEQFF
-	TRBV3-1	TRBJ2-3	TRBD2	TGTGCCAGCAGCCGGGGACTAGCGGGAGCAGATACGCAGTATTTT	CASSRGLAGADTQYF
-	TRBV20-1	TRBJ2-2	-	TGCAGTGCCCCATCGGCCGGCGGGGAGGCGAACACCGGGGAGCTGTTTTTT	CSAPSAGGEANTGELFF
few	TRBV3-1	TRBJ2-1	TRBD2	TGTGCCAGCAGCCAAGGGTCTAGCGGAGGGAGGTACAATGAGCAGTTCTTC	CASSQGSSGGRYNEQFF
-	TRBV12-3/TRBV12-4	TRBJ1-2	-	TGTGCCAGCAGTCCACACAAGGGAGGTAACTATGGCTACACCTTC	CASSPHKGGNYGYTF
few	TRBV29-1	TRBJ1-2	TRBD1	TGCAGCGTATGGACAGGGGCTTATGGCTACACCTTC	CSVWTGAYGYTF
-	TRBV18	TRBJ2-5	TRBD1	TGTGCCAGCTCTCCGCGGACAGGGGCTGAAGAGACCCAGTACTTC	CASSPRTGAEETQYF
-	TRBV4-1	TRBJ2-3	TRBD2	TGCGCCAGCAGCCAAGTCAACGGGGAGGGTACGCAGTATTTT	CASSQVNGEGTQYF
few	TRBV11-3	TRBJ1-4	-	TGTGCCAGCAGCACCGGGACGTCTAATGAAAAACTGTTTTTT	CASSTGTSNEKLFF
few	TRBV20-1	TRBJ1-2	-	TGCAGTGCTAGAGATCATAAGGGCTTC	CSARDHKGF